The 26 T cell receptor beta chains reported below all come from one sample, sequenced in a study of blood T cells in healthy people across ages. A J-beta primer mix and a sample-barcoded 5' primer were used in a second PCR of roughly 6 to 12 cycles. TCRdb redid the calling of the 5' RACE reads with MiXCR, one entry per CDR3 protein. The profile shows approximately 490,000 distinct CDR3 sequences, about 24% of them singletons. This sample also appeared in a second study, on T cells of mothers and their children.

Sequencing input: blood. The receptor source for this set is a boy aged 5 to 17 in good health.

This chain uses TRBV7-2 with TRBJ2-3; D unresolved. The CDR3 runs to 17 residues. V was pared by 1 base and J by 1 base, with 15 bases between. CDR1 is SGHTA, CDR2 FQGNSA, per germline. The CDR3, as DNA: TGTGCCAGCAGCTTAGATTCCGGCGGAAGTGGCACAGATACGCAGTATTTT. Amino acid sequence: CASSLDSGGSGTDTQYF.

This clonotype has more than one count but fewer than ten. This rearrangement joins TRBV7-2 to TRBJ2-7, with TRBD2 matching 9 bases. With 2 bases clipped from V and 7 bases from J, the junction kept 9 bases outside the gene matches. Germline CDR1 and CDR2: SGHTA and FQGNSA. The CDR3 is 15 residues long. The CDR3 DNA reads TGTGCCAGCAGCTTATACTTAGCGGGAGCGGGGGAGCAGTACTTC. The encoded protein is CASSLYLAGAGEQYF.

The V gene is TRBV3-1, the J gene TRBJ1-4; tentatively, D is TRBD1 (6 bases). The ends were cut back, 0 bases at V and 8 bases at J, with 19 bases in the middle. Germline V gene lookup returns CDR1 LGHDT and CDR2 YNNKEL (reference sequence). The CDR3 is 17 amino acids. The CDR3 nucleotides read TGTGCCAGCAGCCAAGATGGGGGGGGCTACCTTTCCGAAAAACTGTTTTTT. Amino acids: CASSQDGGGYLSEKLFF.

This chain links TRBV5-1 with TRBJ1-4, with a possible D match to TRBD1 (5 bases). The CDR3 extends over 15 amino acids. The V gene lost 5 bases and the J gene lost 0 bases, with 11 bases spanning the gap. Germline-derived CDR1 and CDR2 are SGHRS and YFSETQ. CDR3 sequence (DNA): TGCGCCAGCAGACCTGGACAAGCAACTAATGAAAAACTGTTTTTT. This gives the protein CASRPGQATNEKLFF. Drawing the rest from reference TRBV5-1 and TRBJ1-4, the complete variable domain is KAGVTQTPRYLIKTRGQQVTLSCSPISGHRSVSWYQQTPGQGLQFLFEYFSETQRNKGNFPGRFSGRQFSNSRSEMNVSTLELGDSALYLCASRPGQATNEKLFFGSGTQLSVL.

This rearrangement joins TRBV5-5 to TRBJ2-7; D unresolved. Trimming stripped 4 bases from V and 0 bases from J, with 11 bases between. Germline V gives CDR1 SGHKS, CDR2 YYEKEE (reference sequence). The CDR3 runs 14 residues. CDR3 region: CASSTTTRSYEQYF. The DNA for the CDR3 is TGTGCCAGCAGCACTACGACACGCTCCTACGAGCAGTACTTC.

V usage is TRBV4-3 and J usage is TRBJ2-7; maybe TRBD2 (6 bases). From germline, CDR1 is LGHNA and CDR2 YSLEER. CDR3 size: 17 residues. The V gene lost 4 bases and the J gene lost 0 bases, with 19 bases spanning the gap. CDR3 nucleotides: TGCGCCAGCAGCCCCCAGTATGCGGGGCAGAGCTCCTACGAGCAGTACTTC. It yields the protein CASSPQYAGQSSYEQYF.

This clonotype was observed a handful of times. One end of the junction is discordant with germline, which a read error may explain. The DNA of the CDR3 is TGTGCCGGCAGCCAATCGTCTGGGGCCAACGTCCTGACTTTC. Its protein product is CAGSQSSGANVLTF. The chain uses TRBV2 and TRBJ2-6; D gene ambiguous. Germline V gene lookup returns CDR1 SNHLY and CDR2 FYNNEI. This CDR3 is built from 14 residues. The variable domain in full, completed from reference TRBV2 and TRBJ2-6, reads EPEVTQTPSHQVTQMGQEVILRCVPISNHLYFYWYRQILGQKVEFLVSFYNNEISEKSEIFDDQFSVERPDGSNFTLKIRSTKLEDSAMYFCAGSQSSGANVLTFGAGSRLTVL.

The V gene is TRBV3-1, the J gene TRBJ2-2; 8 bases align to TRBD2. The CDR3 contains 13 residues. Germline V gene data show CDR1 as LGHDT and CDR2 as YNNKEL (reference sequence). V lost 4 bases and J lost 9; bases outside the gene matches: 4. The CDR3: CASSPEREWELFF. CDR3 nucleotides: TGTGCCAGCAGCCCGGAGCGGGAGTGGGAGCTGTTTTTT.

This clonotype has just a few counts. This chain's CDR3 is CASSPLMGHYEQYF. Here the CDR3 DNA reads TGTGCCAGCAGTCCCCTGATGGGGCATTACGAGCAGTACTTC. The chain carries TRBV27 and TRBJ2-7, with D possibly TRBD1 on 5 matching bases. Germline V lookup: CDR1 MNHEY, CDR2 SMNVEV (reference sequence). The V end lost 5 bases, the J end lost 4 bases, and 15 bases lay between the germline ends. The CDR3 extends over 14 amino acids.

This clonotype occurred once. A junction end diverges from the germline sequence, so it may reflect a read error. V and J are TRBV6-5 and TRBJ1-1; no clear D. Germline CDR1 MNHEY, CDR2 SVGAGI. CDR3 size: 11 residues. The CDR3 DNA sequence: TGTGCCGGCAGTTTATCGGGGGAAGCTTTCTTT. Translating it yields CAGSLSGEAFF.

This chain joins TRBV27 and TRBJ2-5, with D possibly being TRBD1 (7 bases). The better agreement between TRBJ2-1 and the DNA end casts doubt on the J call. Germline V CDR1 and CDR2: MNHEY, SMNVEV (reference sequence). The CDR3 loop spans 14 amino acids. CDR3 amino acids: CASSTGDSRNEQFF. The CDR3 bases are TGTGCCAGCAGTACGGGGGACAGTAGAAATGAGCAGTTCTTC.

Only a few counts were recorded for this clonotype. The rearrangement links TRBV7-9 to TRBJ2-5; D unresolved. The J call is uncertain, as TRBJ2-7 better fits the DNA end. The CDR3 has 13 residues. Germline V gene lookup returns CDR1 SEHNR and CDR2 FQNEAQ (reference sequence). In DNA, the CDR3 is TGTGCCAGCAGCCCTTACCTGGTCTACGAGCAGTACTTC. Translated: CASSPYLVYEQYF.

The CDR3 nucleotides read TGTGCCAGCAGCGTCCATGGGGGTTCGGTCTATGGCTACACCTTC. Amino acids: CASSVHGGSVYGYTF. The chain employs TRBV5-4 and TRBJ1-2, with a tentative D call TRBD1 (5 bases). Germline CDR1 SGHNT, CDR2 YYREEE (reference sequence). The germline V and J ends were trimmed by 4 bases and 4 bases, with 17 bases remaining between them. The CDR3 is 15 residues long. Filled out from reference TRBV5-4 and TRBJ1-2, the complete variable domain reads ETGVTQSPTHLIKTRGQQVTLRCSSQSGHNTVSWYQQALGQGPQFIFQYYREEENGRGNFPPRFSGLQFPNYSSELNVNALELDDSALYLCASSVHGGSVYGYTFGSGTRLTVV.

This clonotype was observed at least ten times. V is TRBV14 and J is TRBJ2-1, with TRBD2 identical over 12 bases. Germline CDR1 SGHDN, CDR2 FVKESK. With V trimmed by 4 bases and J by 0 bases, 4 bases remained unmatched. The CDR3 length is 17 residues. This CDR3 reads CASSPTSGGSSYNEQFF. CDR3 DNA sequence: TGTGCCAGCAGCCCAACTAGCGGGGGGAGCTCCTACAATGAGCAGTTCTTC.

This clonotype was counted only a few times. The J gene is TRBJ2-3, the V gene TRBV29-1; 7 nucleotides match TRBD2. The CDR3 sequence is 16 residues long. With V trimmed by 7 bases and J by 5 bases, 18 bases remained unmatched. The germline V gene encodes CDR1 SQVTM and CDR2 ANQGSEA. The CDR3 loop is CSADNAGAGAEDTQYF. CDR3 sequence (DNA): TGCAGCGCCGATAACGCCGGTGCGGGAGCCGAAGATACGCAGTATTTT.

The chain links TRBV4-3 to TRBJ2-4, with 7 bases aligning to TRBD2. The germline CDR1 and CDR2 sequences are LGHNA and YSLEER. The CDR3 has 19 amino acids. The V gene end was trimmed by 5 bases and the J gene end by 4 bases; junction bases not matched to a gene: 20. The CDR3 nucleotides are TGCGCCAGCAGCGACAAATCCGTTCCTGGCGGGAGCCGGAAAAACATTCAGTACTTC. Amino acid sequence: CASSDKSVPGGSRKNIQYF.

This clonotype was seen a few times. The chain employs TRBV7-9 and TRBJ2-1; TRBD2 might be the D (5 bases). The CDR3 contains 14 residues. V was pared by 0 bases and J by 2 bases, with 5 bases between. CDR1 is SEHNR and CDR2 is FQNEAQ in the germline V gene (reference sequence). As DNA, the CDR3 is TGTGCCAGCAGCTTAGCGACTACCTACAATGAGCAGTTCTTC. Protein: CASSLATTYNEQFF.

The table lists this clonotype with a few counts. The V call is TRBV20-1, the J call TRBJ2-6; a possible D gene is TRBD1 (5 bases). The CDR3 covers 15 residues. With 2 bases removed from V and 1 base from J, the gap between germline ends came to 9 bases. Germline assignment: CDR1 DFQATT and CDR2 SNEGSKA (reference sequence). In nucleotides, the CDR3 is TGCAGTGCTAGAACCCCAGGGTCTGGGGCCAACGTCCTGACTTTC. Protein product: CSARTPGSGANVLTF.

This clonotype was counted ten times or more. V usage is TRBV29-1 and J usage is TRBJ2-2, with a weak D call TRBD1 (6 bases). CDR1 SQVTM and CDR2 ANQGSEA come from the germline V gene. This CDR3 contains 15 residues. V lost 7 bases and J lost 5, with 20 bases in between. The chain's CDR3 is CSARTPGQRTGELFF. The CDR3 DNA reads TGCAGCGCGAGGACCCCGGGACAACGAACCGGGGAGCTGTTTTTT.

In its sample, this clonotype was seen a few times. The genes are TRBV6-5 and TRBJ2-5; either TRBD1 or TRBD2 may supply D (6 bases each). Trimming cost V 6 bases and J 1 base, with 15 bases left between them. CDR3 length: 15 amino acids. Germline V gene sequence: CDR1 MNHEY, CDR2 SVGAGI. The CDR3 DNA follows: TGTGCCAGCAGCTACGGGTGGGGGGCCCAAGAGACCCAGTACTTC. It translates to CASSYGWGAQETQYF.

J is TRBJ2-7 and V is TRBV5-1; 9 bases are a match to TRBD1. Germline CDR1 and CDR2: SGHRS and YFSETQ. This CDR3 has 15 amino acids. Unmatched junction bases numbered 10, after V lost 4 bases and J lost 5 bases. The CDR3 protein is CASSPRGQGPHEQYF. CDR3 sequence (DNA): TGCGCCAGCAGCCCCAGGGGACAGGGTCCCCACGAGCAGTACTTC.

The chain recombines TRBV11-3 with TRBJ2-1; D possibly uses TRBD1 or TRBD2 (5 bases each). Germline CDR1 SGHNT, CDR2 YENEEA. The CDR3 has 15 amino acids. V lost 2 bases to trimming and J lost 6 bases, with 14 bases between them. The DNA of the CDR3 is TGTGCCAGCAGCTTAATCGACGGGGACGTCAATGAGCAGTTCTTC. It is translated as CASSLIDGDVNEQFF.

This chain joins TRBV29-1 and TRBJ1-1, with TRBD1 matching 7 bases. Germline assignment: CDR1 SQVTM and CDR2 ANQGSEA. V was clipped by 6 bases and J by 8 bases; unmatched bases: 3. The CDR3 spans 10 residues. The DNA for the CDR3 is TGCAGCGTCAGGGGGTGGGAAGCTTTCTTT. It codes for CSVRGWEAFF.

The DNA for the CDR3 is TGTGCCAGCAGCTTAGGCGACGTTGGTAGCGGCTGCGAGCAGTACTTC. The encoded protein is CASSLGDVGSGCEQYF. The chain has TRBV7-2 and TRBJ2-7; D might be TRBD2 (6 bases). CDR1 is SGHTA, CDR2 FQGNSA, per germline. V was trimmed by 1 base and J by 6 bases, leaving 19 bases between them. CDR3 size: 16 residues.

The chain combines TRBV5-1 with TRBJ1-2; TRBD1 agrees at 7 bases. V gave up 3 bases and J gave up 7 bases; unmatched junction bases: 12. The CDR3 extends over 15 amino acids. Germline values: CDR1 SGHRS, CDR2 YFSETQ. The CDR3 reads CASSSGTVWEGGYTF. DNA of the CDR3: TGCGCCAGCAGCTCCGGGACAGTCTGGGAGGGTGGCTACACCTTC.

V is TRBV3-1 and J is TRBJ2-1; 10 bases line up with TRBD2. The CDR3 runs 15 residues. Germline-derived CDR1 and CDR2 are LGHDT and YNNKEL (reference sequence). Unmatched junction bases numbered 6, after V lost 2 bases and J lost 8 bases. The chain's CDR3 is CASSQLAGVYDEQFF. The CDR3 region has the DNA TGTGCCAGCAGCCAACTAGCGGGGGTATACGATGAGCAGTTCTTC.